The 3 T cell receptor beta chains below all came from one sample that was sequenced in a study of molecular identifiers for immune sequencing clone quantification listed by TCRdb under 2018. The receptor library was made with PCR. TCRdb names Illumina HiSeq 4000 as the instrument used. TCRdb trimmed the raw reads at Q25, called clones with MiXCR and kept productive beta chains. Rows are unified per CDR3 protein, each entry keeping the most common DNA and genes. This sample comprises fewer than 350,000 distinct CDR3 sequences, around 21% of them detected only once. About 0.79% of the sample is taken by the ten largest. Input material: naive CD8+ T cells from blood, with Jurkat cell RNA spiked in. The label giving this sample's cell subset or site can be read as: FACS-sorted CD8+CD4-CCR7+CD45RA+ naive T cells. The origin of the receptors is a human donor in good health. Some libraries in this study had Jurkat cell RNA spiked in.

V gene TRBV6-2 or TRBV6-3 combines with J gene TRBJ2-3; perhaps TRBD2 as D (7 bases). Germline V lookup: CDR1 MNHEY, CDR2 SVGEGT. V was trimmed by 8 bases and J by 4 bases, leaving 10 bases between them. This CDR3 spans 12 amino acids. The CDR3 spells CASEGGADTQYF. CDR3 nucleotides: TGTGCCAGCGAAGGGGGGGCAGATACGCAGTATTTT.

This clonotype has at least ten counts. The rearrangement uses TRBV6-2 or TRBV6-3 and TRBJ2-3; a possible D gene is TRBD1 (5 bases). Germline V lookup: CDR1 MNHEY, CDR2 SVGEGT. CDR3 length equals 13 residues. Trimming left V 5 bases short and J 7 bases short, with 13 bases between. The CDR3 region has the DNA TGTGCCAGCAGTCAGGGAAGGTGGAATACGCAGTATTTT. Translation gives CASSQGRWNTQYF.

This clonotype was detected only a few times. Since no conserved phenylalanine or tryptophan closes the CDR3, a read error is the likely cause. This chain uses TRBV9 with TRBJ2-3, with no clear D. This CDR3 region has 12 residues. Germline assignment: CDR1 SGDLS and CDR2 YYNGEE. The V and J ends lost 0 bases and 5 bases respectively, with 4 bases between them. CDR3 protein: CASSVAGDTQYS. CDR3 sequence (DNA): TGTGCCAGCAGCGTAGCTGGAGATACGCAGTATTCT.